The source of this T cell receptor beta chain is a study of blood T cells in healthy people across ages. General study points: A roughly linear age-dependent decrease characterized TCR beta diversity per million T cells.

V shed 0 bases, J shed 4 bases, and the junction held 7 bases outside the gene matches. The germline gives CDR1 SGDLS, CDR2 YYNGEE. The CDR3 extends over 16 amino acids. This clonotype has at least ten counts. Antigen unknown. Alongside a J-beta primer mix, a sample-barcoded 5' primer served in a second PCR lasting roughly 7 to 11 cycles. TCRdb ran MiXCR on the 5' RACE reads and lists one entry per CDR3 protein. The sample holds roughly 650,000 distinct CDR3 sequences, 32% seen once. Sample: blood. The chain uses TRBV9 and TRBJ2-1; 7 bases map to TRBD2. The sequence was collected from a woman older than 75 in good health. The CDR3, as DNA: TGTGCCAGCAGCGTAGCTCCCCTAGCGGCTTACAATGAGCAGTTCTTC. Protein: CASSVAPLAAYNEQFF.